One sample yielded the 19 T cell receptor beta chains listed below, sequenced in a study of cytomegalovirus exposure and HLA in healthy donors (dated by TCRdb to about 2017). The method was the immunoSEQ multiplex PCR assay. The multiplex PCR relied on a mix of 60 forward primers for TCR Vbeta segments and 13 reverse primers for TCR Jbeta segments. TCRdb re-hosts the immuneACCESS table, in-frame sequences only. Its copies lack some clones; in the studies checked, an unresolved V gene accounts for under half of them, and the cause for the rest is not known. The sample table holds around 120,000 clones, of which around three quarters were seen once. The top ten clonotypes cover roughly 3.7% of the sample. Sequencing input: PBMCs. Every receptor here comes from a human donor in good health.

V usage is TRBV5-1 and J usage is TRBJ1-2; D perhaps matches TRBD1 (5 bases). This CDR3 comprises 15 residues. Trimming shortened V by 4 bases and J by 0 bases, and 13 bases separated the two germline ends. Germline CDR1 and CDR2: SGHRS and YFSETQ. The CDR3 region has the DNA TGCGCCAGCAGCCCCACAGGAGTCTCTAACTATGGCTACACCTTC. This gives the protein CASSPTGVSNYGYTF.

The gene calls are TRBV5-1 and TRBJ2-7; D is perhaps TRBD2 (7 bases). The V and J ends lost 5 bases and 0 bases respectively, with 21 bases between them. The germline CDR1 and CDR2 sequences are SGHRS and YFSETQ. The CDR3 is 17 residues long. The CDR3: CASSSGGGRATSYEQYF. The CDR3, as DNA: TGCGCCAGCAGTAGCGGAGGGGGGAGGGCCACCTCCTACGAGCAGTACTTC.

The rearrangement links TRBV19 to TRBJ1-4; perhaps TRBD1 as D (5 bases). The CDR3 sequence is 13 residues long. Germline V gene data show CDR1 as LNHDA and CDR2 as SQIVND (reference sequence). With 3 bases removed from V and 8 bases from J, the gap between germline ends came to 10 bases. The CDR3 DNA reads as TGTGCCAGTAGTATCCGACAGACCGAAAAACTGTTTTTT. Amino acid sequence: CASSIRQTEKLFF. Filled out from reference TRBV19 and TRBJ1-4, the complete variable domain reads DGGITQSPKYLFRKEGQNVTLSCEQNLNHDAMYWYRQDPGQGLRLIYYSQIVNDFQKGDIAEGYSVSREKKESFPLTVTSAQKNPTAFYLCASSIRQTEKLFFGSGTQLSVL.

This clone was observed a few times. The V and J genes are TRBV5-1 and TRBJ2-2; 7 bases align to TRBD1. The CDR3 consists of 18 residues. CDR1 is SGHRS and CDR2 is YFSETQ in the germline V gene. V dropped 3 bases and J dropped 5; count of bases not matched to a gene: 16. As DNA, the CDR3 is TGCGCCAGCAGCTGGATCCTCAGCGACAGGGTTTTAACCGGGGAGCTGTTTTTT. Its protein product is CASSWILSDRVLTGELFF.

This clone was detected once. The chain is built from TRBV28 and TRBJ1-1; no reliable D call. The V and J ends lost 3 bases and 0 bases respectively, with 20 bases between them. This CDR3 spans 18 amino acids. Germline CDR1 and CDR2: MDHEN and SYDVKM. The CDR3 nucleotides are TGTGCCAGCAGTTTTCTATCGTTGAGGCTTAGAATGAACACTGAAGCTTTCTTT. Translating gives CASSFLSLRLRMNTEAFF.

This chain connects TRBV7-2 to TRBJ2-7; TRBD2 matches 15 bases. After removal of 4 bases from V and 7 bases from J, the junction contained 8 bases not matched to a gene. CDR1 and CDR2 from the germline V gene are SGHTA and FQGNSA. The CDR3 runs 16 residues. CDR3 bases: TGTGCCAGCAGCTCGGGACTAGCGGGGGGCCCTGGGGAGCAGTACTTC. Amino acid sequence: CASSSGLAGGPGEQYF.

The CDR3 coding sequence is TGTGCCAGCAGTTTTCTTGGAGACAGGCCTTACGAGCAGTACTTC. Translating gives CASSFLGDRPYEQYF. The chain employs TRBV28 and TRBJ2-7, with D possibly TRBD1 on 6 matching bases. Trimming shortened V by 3 bases and J by 4 bases, and 16 bases separated the two germline ends. Germline V CDR1 and CDR2: MDHEN, SYDVKM. The CDR3 length is 15 residues.

The rearrangement links TRBV5-4 to TRBJ1-5; TRBD1 matches 8 bases. Germline V CDR1 and CDR2: SGHNT, YYREEE (reference sequence). The CDR3 loop spans 15 amino acids. Trimming removed 2 bases from V and 4 bases from J; junction bases left unmatched: 5. For the CDR3, the DNA is TGTGCCAGCAGCTTAGTTACAGGGGGGAATCAGCCCCAGCATTTT. This translates into CASSLVTGGNQPQHF.

This chain links TRBV6-5 with TRBJ2-5, with D possibly matching TRBD1 (6 bases). The CDR3 contains 14 residues. Deletions cut 2 bases from V and 7 bases from J, with 14 bases between. The germline gives CDR1 MNHEY, CDR2 SVGAGI. The CDR3 reads CASSYVTGRGTQYF. The CDR3 DNA sequence: TGTGCCAGCAGTTACGTGACAGGACGGGGGACCCAGTACTTC.

V is TRBV11-2 and J is TRBJ2-4, with 9 bases that match TRBD2. This CDR3 is 14 amino acids long. Per the germline V gene, CDR1 is SGHAT and CDR2 is FQNNGV. With 5 bases clipped from V and 8 bases from J, the junction kept 7 bases outside the gene matches. The chain's CDR3 is CASSPRGLADIQYF. CDR3 nucleotides: TGTGCCAGCAGCCCGCGGGGACTAGCTGACATTCAGTACTTC.

V usage is TRBV5-4 and J usage is TRBJ1-3; D unclear. The CDR3 is 15 amino acids. Trimming cost V 0 bases and J 4 bases, with 11 bases left between them. The germline gives CDR1 SGHNT, CDR2 YYREEE (reference sequence). The CDR3 is CASSLERVAGNTIYF. The CDR3 bases are TGTGCCAGCAGCTTGGAACGGGTTGCCGGAAACACCATATATTTT.

This chain joins TRBV2 and TRBJ2-7; 12 nucleotides agree with TRBD1. Germline assignment: CDR1 SNHLY and CDR2 FYNNEI. The CDR3 loop spans 15 amino acids. V shed 0 bases, J shed 7 bases, and the junction held 4 bases outside the gene matches. The DNA of the CDR3 is TGTGCCAGCAGTGAAGCCGGGACAGGGGGCAGAGAGCAGTACTTC. This encodes CASSEAGTGGREQYF.

This clone turned up a few times. The rearrangement links TRBV11-3 to TRBJ2-2, with D possibly matching TRBD2 (5 bases). CDR1 SGHNT and CDR2 YENEEA come from the germline V gene. This CDR3 has 12 residues. With 4 bases removed from V and 8 bases from J, the gap between germline ends came to 8 bases. CDR3 in amino acids: CASSSSLGELFF. In DNA form, the CDR3 reads TGTGCCAGCAGCTCTAGCCTGGGGGAGCTGTTTTTT.

The chain is built from TRBV28 and TRBJ2-7; D is perhaps TRBD2 (7 bases). Trimming removed 8 bases at V and 5 bases at J, with 13 bases between. The CDR3 is 12 residues long. Germline assignment: CDR1 MDHEN and CDR2 SYDVKM. This chain's CDR3 is CASLGGANEQYF. The CDR3 bases are TGTGCCAGCCTTGGGGGGGCAAACGAGCAGTACTTC.

This clone has only a few counts. The chain links TRBV28 to TRBJ2-4; D is perhaps TRBD2 (5 bases). CDR3 length equals 12 residues. Deletions cut 7 bases from V and 9 bases from J, with 13 bases between. From germline, CDR1 is MDHEN and CDR2 SYDVKM. CDR3 nucleotide sequence: TGTGCCAGCATCTCCGGGGTGGGCATTCAGTACTTC. Translating gives CASISGVGIQYF.

This clone was seen a single time. This chain connects TRBV20-1 to TRBJ2-5; 7 nucleotides align to TRBD1. Per the germline V gene, CDR1 is DFQATT and CDR2 is SNEGSKA (reference sequence). The CDR3 length is 11 residues. The trim removed 4 bases at V and 9 bases at J, leaving 5 bases unmatched. The CDR3 loop reads CSATKDRPQYF. Here the CDR3 DNA reads TGCAGTGCTACAAAGGACAGGCCCCAGTACTTC.

The V gene is TRBV5-6, the J gene TRBJ2-4, with D hard to call. Germline assignment: CDR1 SGHDT and CDR2 YYEEEE. This CDR3 comprises 15 residues. V was trimmed by 1 base and J by 5 bases, leaving 13 bases between them. Here the CDR3 DNA reads TGTGCCAGCAGCTTGTATCCGGGTTTGGAAAACATTCAGTACTTC. This translates into CASSLYPGLENIQYF.

The J gene is TRBJ1-6, the V gene TRBV30; D gene ambiguous. Germline CDR1 reads GTSNPN; CDR2 reads SVGIG (reference sequence). Trimming stripped 4 bases from V and 8 bases from J, with 12 bases between. The CDR3 is made up of 13 amino acids. The chain's CDR3 is CAWTTGRDSPLHF. CDR3 nucleotides: TGTGCCTGGACTACGGGGAGGGATTCACCCCTCCACTTT.

The chain links TRBV6-5 to TRBJ1-3; D possibly corresponds to TRBD1 (5 bases). The CDR3 covers 15 residues. Per germline, CDR1 MNHEY and CDR2 SVGAGI. Trimming cost V 0 bases and J 0 bases, with 6 bases left between them. The DNA of the CDR3 is TGTGCCAGCAGTTACTCAAGGGGCTCTGGAAACACCATATATTTT. It translates to CASSYSRGSGNTIYF.